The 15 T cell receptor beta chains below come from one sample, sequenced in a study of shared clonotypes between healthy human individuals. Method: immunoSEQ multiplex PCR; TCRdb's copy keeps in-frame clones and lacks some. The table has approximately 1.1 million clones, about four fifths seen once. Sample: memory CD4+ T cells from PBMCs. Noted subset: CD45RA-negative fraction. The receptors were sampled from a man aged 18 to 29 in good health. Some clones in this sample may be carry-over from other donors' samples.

The CDR3 loop is CASSTTETGHTEAFF. The CDR3 region has the DNA TGTGCCAGCAGCACAACAGAGACAGGACACACTGAAGCTTTCTTT. The chain has TRBV5-4 and TRBJ1-1; D might be TRBD1 (6 bases). V dropped 4 bases and J dropped 3 bases, with 16 bases sitting between them. Germline V gene sequence: CDR1 SGHNT, CDR2 YYREEE (reference sequence). CDR3 length: 15 amino acids.

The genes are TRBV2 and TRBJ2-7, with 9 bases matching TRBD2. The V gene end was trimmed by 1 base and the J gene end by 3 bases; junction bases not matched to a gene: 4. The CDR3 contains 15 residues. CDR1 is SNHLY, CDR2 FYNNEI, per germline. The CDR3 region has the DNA TGTGCCAGCAGTGAAGGCGGTAGCGGGAGCTACGAGCAGTACTTC. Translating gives CASSEGGSGSYEQYF.

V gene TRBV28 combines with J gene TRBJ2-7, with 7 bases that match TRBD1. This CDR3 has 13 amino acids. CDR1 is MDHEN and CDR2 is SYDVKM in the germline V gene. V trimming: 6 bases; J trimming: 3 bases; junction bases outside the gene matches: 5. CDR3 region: CASRWGQNYEQYF. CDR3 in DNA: TGTGCCAGCAGGTGGGGACAGAACTACGAGCAGTACTTC.

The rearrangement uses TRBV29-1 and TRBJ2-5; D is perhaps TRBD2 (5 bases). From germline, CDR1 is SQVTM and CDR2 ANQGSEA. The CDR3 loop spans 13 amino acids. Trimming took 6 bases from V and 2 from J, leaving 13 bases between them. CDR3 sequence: CSVDPRGQETQYF. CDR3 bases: TGCAGCGTAGACCCCCGGGGACAAGAGACCCAGTACTTC.

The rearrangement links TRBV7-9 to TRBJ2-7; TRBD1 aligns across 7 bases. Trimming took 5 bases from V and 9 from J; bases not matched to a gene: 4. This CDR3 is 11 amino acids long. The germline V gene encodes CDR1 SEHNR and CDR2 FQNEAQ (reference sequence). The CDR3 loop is CASSLWDRQYF. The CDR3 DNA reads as TGTGCCAGCAGCCTCTGGGACAGGCAGTACTTC.

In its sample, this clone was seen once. The CDR3 spells CASSLRSSGYEQYF. The CDR3 nucleotides are TGTGCCAGCAGCTTAAGGTCTAGCGGCTACGAGCAGTACTTC. V is TRBV7-2 and J is TRBJ2-7; 7 nucleotides align to TRBD2. The ends lost 2 bases at V and 3 bases at J; junction bases unmatched: 4. The CDR3 runs 14 residues. CDR1 is SGHTA, CDR2 FQGNSA, per germline.

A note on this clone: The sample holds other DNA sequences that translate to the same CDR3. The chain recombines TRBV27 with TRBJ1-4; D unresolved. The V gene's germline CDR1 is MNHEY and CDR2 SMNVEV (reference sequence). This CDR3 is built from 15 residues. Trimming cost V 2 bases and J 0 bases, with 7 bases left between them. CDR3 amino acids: CASSLEGATNEKLFF. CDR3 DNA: TGTGCCAGCAGTTTAGAAGGAGCAACTAATGAAAAACTGTTTTTT. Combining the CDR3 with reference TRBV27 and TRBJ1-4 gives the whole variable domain EAQVTQNPRYLITVTGKKLTVTCSQNMNHEYMSWYRQDPGLGLRQIYYSMNVEVTDKGDVPEGYKVSRKEKRNFPLILESPSPNQTSLYFCASSLEGATNEKLFFGSGTQLSVL.

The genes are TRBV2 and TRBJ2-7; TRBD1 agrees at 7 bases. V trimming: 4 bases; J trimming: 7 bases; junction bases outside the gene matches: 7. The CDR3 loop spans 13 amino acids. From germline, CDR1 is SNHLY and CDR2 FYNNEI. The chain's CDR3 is CASSVGGLQEQYF. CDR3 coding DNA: TGTGCCAGCAGTGTAGGGGGCTTGCAGGAGCAGTACTTC.

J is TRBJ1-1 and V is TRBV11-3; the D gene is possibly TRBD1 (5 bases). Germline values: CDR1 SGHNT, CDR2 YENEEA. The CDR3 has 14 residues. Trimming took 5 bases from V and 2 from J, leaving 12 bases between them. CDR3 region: CASSLRGANTEAFF. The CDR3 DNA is TGTGCCAGCAGCCTTAGGGGAGCTAACACTGAAGCTTTCTTT.

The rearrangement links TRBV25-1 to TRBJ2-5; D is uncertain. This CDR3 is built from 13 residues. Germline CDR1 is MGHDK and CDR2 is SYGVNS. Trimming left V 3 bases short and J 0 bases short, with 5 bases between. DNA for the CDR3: TGTGCCAGCAGTGACAATAACCAAGAGACCCAGTACTTC. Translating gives CASSDNNQETQYF.

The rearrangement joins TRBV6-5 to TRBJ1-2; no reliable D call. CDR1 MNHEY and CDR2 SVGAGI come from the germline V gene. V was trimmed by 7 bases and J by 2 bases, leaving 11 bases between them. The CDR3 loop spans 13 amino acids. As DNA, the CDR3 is TGTGCCAGCACAGGTGGGAGGAACTATGGCTACACCTTC. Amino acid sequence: CASTGGRNYGYTF.

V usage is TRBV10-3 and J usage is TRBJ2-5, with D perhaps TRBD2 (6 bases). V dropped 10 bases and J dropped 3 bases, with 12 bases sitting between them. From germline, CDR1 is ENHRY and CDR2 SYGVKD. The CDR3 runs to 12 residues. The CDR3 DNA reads TGTGCCACAACTGGGGGGAAAGAGACCCAGTACTTC. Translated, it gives CATTGGKETQYF.

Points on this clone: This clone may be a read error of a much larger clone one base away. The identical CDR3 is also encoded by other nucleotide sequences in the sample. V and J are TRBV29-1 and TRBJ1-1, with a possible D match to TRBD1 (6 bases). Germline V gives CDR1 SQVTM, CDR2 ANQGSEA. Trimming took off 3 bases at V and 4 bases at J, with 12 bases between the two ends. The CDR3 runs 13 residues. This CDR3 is CSVERVGGTEAFF. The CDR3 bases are TGCAGCGTTGAGAGGGTAGGGGGCACTGAAGCTTTCTTT.

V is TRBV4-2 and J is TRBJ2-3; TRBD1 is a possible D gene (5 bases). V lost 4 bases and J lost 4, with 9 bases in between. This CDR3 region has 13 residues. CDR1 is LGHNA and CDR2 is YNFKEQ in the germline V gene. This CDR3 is CASSLDRADTQYF. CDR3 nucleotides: TGTGCCAGCAGCCTAGACAGAGCAGATACGCAGTATTTT.

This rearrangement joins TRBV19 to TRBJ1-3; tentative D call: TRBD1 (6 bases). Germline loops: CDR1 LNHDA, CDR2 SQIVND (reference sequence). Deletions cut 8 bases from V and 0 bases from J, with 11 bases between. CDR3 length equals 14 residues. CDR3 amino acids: CASADSHSGNTIYF. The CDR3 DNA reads TGTGCCAGTGCGGACAGTCACTCTGGAAACACCATATATTTT.